These 17 T cell receptor beta chains came from one sample sequenced in a study of T-cell reconstitution after alpha-beta-depleted transplantation in children. A TCRbeta library incorporating unique molecular identifiers was prepared. TCRdb itself ran the PCR reads through MiXCR, one entry per CDR3 protein. The table lists roughly 790,000 distinct CDR3 sequences, 15% to 20% of them singletons, with about 4.6% in the top ten. Sequenced material: PBMCs, mostly from graft donor cells, taken 360 days after TCRalphabeta/CD19-depleted stem cell transplant. The source is a male patient younger than 18 who had a stem cell transplant for acute lymphoblastic leukemia, so the T cells may come from the graft donor.

This clonotype was seen a few times. The chain's CDR3 is CASSTLAGVTGDEQFF. CDR3 nucleotide sequence: TGTGCCAGCAGCACCCTGGCGGGGGTCACGGGCGATGAGCAGTTCTTC. This chain joins TRBV11-2 and TRBJ2-1; 7 positions agree with TRBD2. CDR1 and CDR2 from the germline V gene are SGHAT and FQNNGV. The CDR3 sequence is 16 residues long. V dropped 5 bases and J dropped 8; count of bases not matched to a gene: 15.

The J gene is TRBJ2-2, the V gene TRBV18; no clear D. CDR3 size: 14 residues. Trimming stripped 2 bases from V and 3 bases from J, with 7 bases between. Germline V gene sequence: CDR1 KGHSH, CDR2 LQKENI. The chain's CDR3 is CASSPFLDTGELFF. The CDR3 DNA reads TGTGCCAGCTCACCATTTTTGGACACCGGGGAGCTGTTTTTT.

With regard to this clonotype: This sequence may be a read error, since a much larger clone differs from it by one base. The chain carries TRBV30 and TRBJ2-2, with D perhaps TRBD2 (6 bases). The V gene's germline CDR1 is GTSNPN and CDR2 SVGIG (reference sequence). The CDR3 is 12 amino acids. This CDR3 reads CAWGANTGGLFF. The DNA of the CDR3 is TGTGCCTGGGGGGCGAACACCGGGGGGCTGTTTTTT. Filled out from reference TRBV30 and TRBJ2-2, the complete variable domain reads SQTIHQWPATLVQPVGSPLSLECTVEGTSNPNLYWYRQAAGRGLQLLFYSVGIGQISSEVPQNLSASRPQDRQFILSSKKLLLSDSGFYLCAWGANTGGLFFGEGSRLTVL.

This clonotype was counted only a few times. The rearrangement joins TRBV10-3 to TRBJ2-1; D might be TRBD1 or TRBD2, each matching 5 bases. V was pared by 7 bases and J by 0 bases, with 19 bases between. The CDR3 is made up of 17 amino acids. In germline, CDR1 is ENHRY, CDR2 SYGVKD. As DNA, the CDR3 is TGTGCCATCAAGTGGGGAGACAGTGTCAGCTCCTACAATGAGCAGTTCTTC. Translated: CAIKWGDSVSSYNEQFF.

This rearrangement joins TRBV28 to TRBJ2-5; TRBD2 aligns across 9 bases. The CDR3 covers 16 residues. The germline V gene has CDR1 MDHEN and CDR2 SYDVKM. With 3 bases clipped from V and 1 base from J, the junction kept 6 bases outside the gene matches. The CDR3 spells CASSFPAGGFQETQYF. The CDR3 DNA reads TGTGCCAGCAGTTTTCCGGCGGGGGGGTTCCAAGAGACCCAGTACTTC.

This clonotype was recorded a few times. V gene TRBV5-1 combines with J gene TRBJ2-5; D is unresolved. The CDR3 length is 15 residues. V was shortened by 4 bases and J by 1 base, with 14 bases between the two germline ends. Germline V gene lookup returns CDR1 SGHRS and CDR2 YFSETQ. The DNA for the CDR3 is TGCGCCAGCAGCAGTCGGTGGCAGGTCCAAGAGACCCAGTACTTC. This translates into CASSSRWQVQETQYF.

This clonotype was seen a handful of times. This chain uses TRBV5-1 with TRBJ2-1, with no clear D. Germline V gene sequence: CDR1 SGHRS, CDR2 YFSETQ. V was pared by 4 bases and J by 5 bases, with 10 bases between. This CDR3 comprises 13 residues. CDR3 DNA: TGCGCCAGCAGCCACGGCCCCCACAATGAGCAGTTCTTC. It is translated as CASSHGPHNEQFF.

This clonotype was counted between two and nine times. V and J are TRBV11-3 and TRBJ2-1, with D unclear. V was trimmed by 8 bases and J by 8 bases, leaving 10 bases between them. Germline CDR1 SGHNT, CDR2 YENEEA. The CDR3 has 11 amino acids. In DNA form, the CDR3 reads TGTGCCAGCGCCAAGGGCTATGAGCAGTTCTTC. It specifies CASAKGYEQFF.

A remark on this clonotype: The germline gene is not matched at one end of the junction; a read error may be the cause. CDR3 DNA: TGCGCCAGCAGCTTGACAGGGGGCTACAATCAGCCCCAGCATTTT. The encoded protein is CASSLTGGYNQPQHF. The chain couples TRBV5-6 to TRBJ1-5; 10 nucleotides align to TRBD1. Looked up from germline, CDR1 is SGHDT and CDR2 is YYEEEE. CDR3 length: 15 amino acids.

The V call is TRBV7-8, the J call TRBJ2-1; D call uncertain. Trimming stripped 5 bases from V and 8 bases from J, with 16 bases between. Germline assignment: CDR1 SGHVS and CDR2 FQNEAQ. This CDR3 is 14 amino acids long. CDR3 sequence reads: CASSPRATWDEQFF. CDR3 bases: TGTGCCAGCAGCCCTCGGGCTACCTGGGATGAGCAGTTCTTC.

This chain connects TRBV9 to TRBJ2-7, with D perhaps given as TRBD1 or TRBD2 (5 bases each). There are 14 residues in the CDR3. Germline V gene sequence: CDR1 SGDLS, CDR2 YYNGEE. The V gene lost 0 bases and the J gene lost 2 bases, with 9 bases spanning the gap. This chain's CDR3 is CASSVVGETYEQYF. The CDR3 nucleotides are TGTGCCAGCAGCGTAGTAGGGGAGACCTACGAGCAGTACTTC.

This clonotype was seen more than once but under ten times. The V and J genes are TRBV13 and TRBJ2-7; 7 bases agree with TRBD2. The V gene's germline CDR1 is PRHDT and CDR2 FYEKMQ (reference sequence). V lost 8 bases, J lost 0 bases, and 1 base stayed unmatched. The CDR3 has 12 amino acids. In nucleotides, the CDR3 is TGTGCCAGCGGGGACTACTCCTACGAGCAGTACTTC. Protein product: CASGDYSYEQYF.

This clonotype was observed a handful of times. The rearrangement joins TRBV20-1 to TRBJ2-7, with D possibly being TRBD1 (5 bases). CDR1 is DFQATT, CDR2 SNEGSKA, per germline (reference sequence). V lost 2 bases and J 3 bases, leaving 11 bases between the germline ends. The CDR3 has 13 amino acids. CDR3 DNA: TGCAGTGCTAGACCTAAGGGGTTCTACGAGCAGTACTTC. Translation gives CSARPKGFYEQYF.

The rearrangement links TRBV20-1 to TRBJ2-1; possible D gene TRBD2, 6 bases. The CDR3 is 15 residues long. The ends were cut back, 1 base at V and 7 bases at J, with 17 bases in the middle. Germline V gene sequence: CDR1 DFQATT, CDR2 SNEGSKA (reference sequence). The CDR3 protein is CSARAPSGARNEQFF. CDR3 sequence (DNA): TGCAGTGCTAGAGCCCCTTCGGGAGCGAGAAATGAGCAGTTCTTC.

A few counts support this clonotype. This chain uses TRBV5-1 with TRBJ1-1, with unresolved D. Germline CDR1 SGHRS, CDR2 YFSETQ. Trimming removed 2 bases from V and 4 bases from J, with 12 bases in between. The CDR3 runs to 14 residues. The CDR3 is CASSFLGMGTEAFF. Written as DNA, the CDR3 is TGCGCCAGCAGCTTCCTTGGAATGGGCACTGAAGCTTTCTTT.

The chain is built from TRBV12-3 or TRBV12-4 and TRBJ2-3, with 8 bases lining up with TRBD2. V was clipped by 2 bases and J by 0 bases; unmatched bases: 4. This CDR3 is 16 amino acids long. CDR3 residues: CASSLPSGGSTDTQYF. CDR3 bases: TGTGCCAGCAGTTTACCGAGCGGGGGAAGCACAGATACGCAGTATTTT.

The rearrangement joins TRBV2 to TRBJ2-1; 10 positions match TRBD2. The CDR3 spans 16 residues. Germline-derived CDR1 and CDR2 are SNHLY and FYNNEI. Germline trimming cut 8 bases from V and 0 bases from J; bases unmatched to any gene: 7. DNA of the CDR3: TGTGCCAGCCTCGCAAGCGGGAGGGCCTCCTACAATGAGCAGTTCTTC. This gives the protein CASLASGRASYNEQFF.